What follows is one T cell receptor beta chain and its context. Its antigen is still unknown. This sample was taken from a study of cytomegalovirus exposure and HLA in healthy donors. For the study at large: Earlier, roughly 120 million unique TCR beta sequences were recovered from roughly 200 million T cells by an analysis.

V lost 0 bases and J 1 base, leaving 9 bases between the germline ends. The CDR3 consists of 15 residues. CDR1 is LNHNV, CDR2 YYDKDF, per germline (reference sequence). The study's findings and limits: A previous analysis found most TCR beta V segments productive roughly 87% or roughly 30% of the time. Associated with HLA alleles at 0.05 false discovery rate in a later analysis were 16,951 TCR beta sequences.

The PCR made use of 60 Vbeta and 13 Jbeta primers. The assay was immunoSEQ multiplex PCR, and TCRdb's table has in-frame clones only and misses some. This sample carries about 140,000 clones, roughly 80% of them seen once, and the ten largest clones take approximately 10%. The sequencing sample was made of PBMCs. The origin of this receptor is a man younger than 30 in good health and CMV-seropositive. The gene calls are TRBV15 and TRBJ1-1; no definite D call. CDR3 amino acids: CATSRDLRQNTEAFF. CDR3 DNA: TGTGCCACCAGCAGAGATCTGCGACAGAACACTGAAGCTTTCTTT.